Listed here are 18 T cell receptor beta chains from one sample, sequenced in a study of T cell repertoires in cytomegalovirus infection. Antigens of these TCRs are unknown. TCRdb ran MiXCR on the reads and lists one entry per CDR3 protein. The table includes about 770,000 distinct CDR3 sequences, 29% detected once. The specimen comprised cultured CD8+ T cells from PBMCs, sampled from culture after CMV antigen stimulation. The receptor source for this set is a human donor in good health (CMV status not recorded). Some clones in this sample may be carry-over from other donors' samples.

The genes are TRBV7-6 and TRBJ2-6; no reliable D call. CDR3 length equals 16 residues. Trimming cost V 1 base and J 3 bases, with 10 bases left between them. Germline V lookup: CDR1 SGHVS, CDR2 FNYEAQ. Here the CDR3 DNA reads TGTGCCAGCAGCTTAGGGGCTAATCATGGGGCCAACGTCCTGACTTTC. Translating gives CASSLGANHGANVLTF.

The gene calls are TRBV11-2 and TRBJ2-1; D is ambiguous. CDR1 is SGHAT and CDR2 is FQNNGV in the germline V gene. The CDR3 loop spans 15 amino acids. V lost 4 bases, J lost 0 bases, and 10 bases lay in between. The CDR3 spells CASSSISGSYNEQFF. In nucleotides, the CDR3 is TGTGCCAGCAGCTCCATCTCAGGCTCCTACAATGAGCAGTTCTTC. Variable domain in full (rest from reference TRBV11-2 and TRBJ2-1): EAGVAQSPRYKIIEKRQSVAFWCNPISGHATLYWYQQILGQGPKLLIQFQNNGVVDDSQLPKDRFSAERLKGVDSTLKIQPAKLEDSAVYLCASSSISGSYNEQFFGPGTRLTVL.

This clonotype was seen many times. The rearrangement joins TRBV12-3 or TRBV12-4 to TRBJ1-4; D is unresolved. Trimming took 6 bases from V and 1 from J, leaving 12 bases between them. This CDR3 is built from 15 residues. The CDR3 DNA sequence: TGTGCCAGCAGCCCAACGAGCGAAACTAATGAAAAACTGTTTTTT. Translating it yields CASSPTSETNEKLFF.

The chain recombines TRBV5-4 with TRBJ1-2; the D gene is possibly TRBD1 (6 bases). Trimming pared 4 bases from V and 7 bases from J, leaving 20 bases between. The CDR3 has 15 amino acids. Germline V gives CDR1 SGHNT, CDR2 YYREEE (reference sequence). CDR3 nucleotide sequence: TGTGCCAGCAGCGAAGGGGGGGGCTTCTCGGCTGGCTACACCTTC. It codes for CASSEGGGFSAGYTF.

A single count supports this clonotype. At one boundary the junction diverges from the germline segment, which might be a read error. The rearrangement uses TRBV6-5 and TRBJ1-2; D remains unclear. This CDR3 is built from 15 residues. Germline assignment: CDR1 MNHEY and CDR2 SVGAGI. CDR3 residues: CASSDSKFTNYGYTF. The DNA for the CDR3 is TGTGCCAGCAGTGACTCCAAGTTCACTAACTATGGCTACACCTTC.

This clonotype was seen more than once but under ten times. V gene TRBV2 combines with J gene TRBJ1-5, with D unresolved. The CDR3 has 15 residues. V was shortened by 3 bases and J by 4 bases, with 13 bases between the two germline ends. The germline CDR1 and CDR2 sequences are SNHLY and FYNNEI. CDR3 DNA: TGTGCCAGCAGTGAGGAGGCTGGCATGAATCAGCCCCAGCATTTT. Its protein is CASSEEAGMNQPQHF.

This clonotype appeared many times. This chain links TRBV7-9 with TRBJ1-6; the D gene is possibly TRBD1 (5 bases). In germline, CDR1 is SEHNR, CDR2 FQNEAQ (reference sequence). V gave up 4 bases and J gave up 0 bases, with 13 bases separating them. The CDR3 sequence is 17 residues long. CDR3 amino acids: CASSSNPGSSYNSPLHF. The CDR3 coding sequence is TGTGCCAGCAGCTCTAACCCAGGGAGCTCCTATAATTCACCCCTCCACTTT.

This clonotype was detected only a few times. The V gene is TRBV7-8, the J gene TRBJ2-3, with 8 bases identical to TRBD2. Germline V gene data show CDR1 as SGHVS and CDR2 as FQNEAQ. The ends lost 1 base at V and 11 bases at J; junction bases unmatched: 11. The CDR3 loop spans 15 amino acids. Here the CDR3 DNA reads TGTGCCAGCAGCTTAGACCCGGGACTAGGGGGTGGGCAGTATTTT. Translated: CASSLDPGLGGGQYF.

The CDR3 coding sequence is TGTGCCAGCAGCTTAGGAGGGAATAAGAATTCACCCCTCCACTTT. This sequence encodes CASSLGGNKNSPLHF. This chain links TRBV7-6 with TRBJ1-6, with unresolved D. CDR1 SGHVS and CDR2 FNYEAQ come from the germline V gene. The CDR3 extends over 15 amino acids. V gave up 1 base and J gave up 7 bases, with 11 bases separating them.

This clonotype was seen ten or more times. The V gene is TRBV7-8, the J gene TRBJ1-5, with unresolved D. Germline CDR1 reads SGHVS; CDR2 reads FQNEAQ. The CDR3 totals 15 residues. Trimming removed 0 bases at V and 0 bases at J, with 6 bases between. The CDR3 sequence: CASSLAVVSNQPQHF. Written as DNA, the CDR3 is TGTGCCAGCAGCTTAGCCGTGGTTAGCAATCAGCCCCAGCATTTT.

The chain carries TRBV27 and TRBJ2-3; D is unclear. Trimming pared 6 bases from V and 1 base from J, leaving 17 bases between. The CDR3 covers 16 residues. The germline CDR1 and CDR2 sequences are MNHEY and SMNVEV (reference sequence). The chain's CDR3 is CASRSETRGGTDTQYF. In DNA form, the CDR3 reads TGTGCCAGCAGATCCGAGACCCGCGGAGGCACAGATACGCAGTATTTT.

This clonotype was recorded a few times. This chain uses TRBV20-1 with TRBJ1-1; TRBD1 matches at 9 bases. The V gene end was trimmed by 6 bases and the J gene end by 1 base; junction bases not matched to a gene: 9. The germline CDR1 and CDR2 sequences are DFQATT and SNEGSKA (reference sequence). The CDR3 consists of 15 residues. The CDR3 region has the DNA TGCAGTGCGGATGACAGGGGGGTCACGAACACTGAAGCTTTCTTT. It is translated as CSADDRGVTNTEAFF.

This clonotype was picked up a small number of times. The CDR3 is CASSQTLVGTEAFF. CDR3 bases: TGCGCCAGCAGCCAAACACTGGTTGGGACTGAAGCTTTCTTT. V usage is TRBV4-1 and J usage is TRBJ1-1, with D hard to call. The CDR3 has 14 residues. Germline CDR1 MGHRA, CDR2 YSYEKL. Trimming shortened V by 2 bases and J by 5 bases, and 12 bases separated the two germline ends.

The rearrangement joins TRBV7-9 to TRBJ2-3; 8 bases align to TRBD1. Germline V gene sequence: CDR1 SEHNR, CDR2 FQNEAQ (reference sequence). The CDR3 totals 17 residues. J gave up 5 bases and V 5 bases, and 15 bases lay outside the gene matches. The CDR3 coding sequence is TGTGCCAGCAGCCCCCGGGGGAAGACAGGGGTCCAAGATACGCAGTATTTT. Translating it yields CASSPRGKTGVQDTQYF.

This rearrangement joins TRBV6-2 or TRBV6-3 to TRBJ1-2, with 7 nucleotides matching TRBD1. CDR1 is MNHEY, CDR2 SVGEGT, per germline. The trim removed 0 bases at V and 4 bases at J, leaving 5 bases unmatched. This CDR3 is 15 amino acids long. The CDR3 reads CASSYSKNRGYGYTF. In nucleotides, the CDR3 is TGTGCCAGCAGTTACTCGAAAAACAGGGGCTATGGCTACACCTTC.

There are a few counts of this clonotype. The rearrangement joins TRBV7-6 to TRBJ2-1; TRBD2 agrees at 14 bases. The germline CDR1 and CDR2 sequences are SGHVS and FNYEAQ. The junction had 5 bases not matched to a gene; V was cut back by 5 bases and J by 8 bases. The CDR3 totals 15 residues. Written as DNA, the CDR3 is TGTGCCAGCAGCCAGGGACTAGCGGGGGTAGATGAGCAGTTCTTC. This codes for CASSQGLAGVDEQFF.

Ten or more counts support this clonotype. J is TRBJ2-2 and V is TRBV5-4; weak D call: TRBD2 (5 bases). Trimming stripped 3 bases from V and 7 bases from J, with 10 bases between. Germline lookup yields CDR1 SGHNT and CDR2 YYREEE (reference sequence). The CDR3 length is 13 residues. The CDR3 spells CASSYPGDGELFF. CDR3 DNA sequence: TGTGCCAGCAGCTACCCCGGGGACGGGGAGCTGTTTTTT. The entire variable domain, with the rest obtained from reference TRBV5-4 and TRBJ2-2, is as follows: ETGVTQSPTHLIKTRGQQVTLRCSSQSGHNTVSWYQQALGQGPQFIFQYYREEENGRGNFPPRFSGLQFPNYSSELNVNALELDDSALYLCASSYPGDGELFFGEGSRLTVL.

This clonotype was found many times. This chain joins TRBV7-2 and TRBJ2-1, with TRBD1 identical over 7 bases. The CDR3 has 16 amino acids. Germline assignment: CDR1 SGHTA and CDR2 FQGNSA. The trim removed 5 bases at V and 0 bases at J, leaving 7 bases unmatched. As DNA, the CDR3 is TGTGCCAGCAGCCCCCCGGGACAGTTCTCCTACAATGAGCAGTTCTTC. This gives the protein CASSPPGQFSYNEQFF.